This T cell receptor beta chain was sequenced in a study of response to subunit inactivated influenza vaccine. Germline CDR1 KGHSH, CDR2 LQKENI. The V segment lost 0 bases and the J segment 5 bases; nucleotides outside the gene matches: 1. This CDR3 contains 15 residues. Using its own MiXCR run on the RT-PCR reads, TCRdb lists one record per CDR3 protein. The sample contains 600,000 to 850,000 distinct CDR3 sequences, 12% to 15% of which appear only once. V is TRBV18 and J is TRBJ2-2, with 9 bases lining up with TRBD2. The sequence derives from a man aged 50 to 59 who received an inactivated influenza vaccine. The sequences come from PBMCs from blood, collected 14 to 15 days before vaccination. The CDR3, as DNA: TGTGCCAGCTCACCACCGAGCGGGAGGACCGGGGAGCTGTTTTTT. Translated: CASSPPSGRTGELFF. The full variable domain, in which reference TRBV18 and TRBJ2-2 provide the parts outside the CDR3, is NAGVMQNPRHLVRRRGQEARLRCSPMKGHSHVYWYRQLPEEGLKFMVYLQKENIIDESGMPKERFSAEFPKEGPSILRIQQVVRGDSAAYFCASSPPSGRTGELFFGEGSRLTVL.